This T cell receptor beta chain was captured by sequencing in a study of regulatory T cells in long-lasting Graves disease (dated by TCRdb to about 2021). Background on the whole study: Patients with newly diagnosed Graves' disease had been on antithyroid drugs for under 3 months. Persistent Graves' disease patients were compared with newly diagnosed Graves' disease patients by peripheral blood TCR sequencing and RNA sequencing. A total of about 35 samples underwent TCR sequencing, from about 13 patients with persistent Graves' disease and 20 patients with newly diagnosed Graves' disease. The study was conducted in China and was registered as a clinical trial. The full study reports these points: Sequencing and analysis were limited to the TCR beta chain. Compared with newly diagnosed patients, patients with persistent Graves' disease had lower TCR Shannon entropy and fewer highly expanded clones, which suggests clonal expansion. Patients with persistent disease shared more public clonotypes (about 2,500) than newly diagnosed patients did (around 1,000). Preferential use of TRBV28, TRBJ1-2 and TRBJ2-5 was observed in persistent disease, whereas TRBV20-1 and TRBJ2-1 were favored in newly diagnosed disease. The authors noted that the small sample size was a limitation that may lower accuracy. The study examined only peripheral blood because the primary lesion, thyroid tissue, could not be accessed.

Taken with the paper, the label for time point translates to: newly diagnosed GD, antithyroid drugs for less than 3 months. For both TCR sequencing and RNA sequencing, RNA was extracted from PBMCs in TRIzol. The diagnosis of Graves' disease was made according to American Thyroid Association guidelines. Patients for the study were recruited at an endocrinology department in Xi'an, China. Each patient gave 7.5 to 10 milliliters of peripheral blood, collected in an EDTA anticoagulant tube. Ficoll Paque Plus density gradient separation was used to isolate PBMCs, and no additional T cell sorting was done. An Agilent 2100 Bioanalyzer and agarose gel were used to check RNA quality, and a NanoDrop 2000 was used to measure RNA concentration. The receptor library was made with multiplex PCR. TCRdb records Illumina HiSeq 4000 as the sequencer. TCR beta libraries were built with iRepertoire HTBI primers and Arm-PCR amplification of CDR3 regions. Gel purification was performed on PCR products prior to sequencing. Per the source publication's procedure: Gene usage analysis of CDR3 amino acid clonotypes relied on the 62 TRBV and more than twelve TRBJ segments identified across samples. COPE and FqMerger were used to merge filtered high-quality paired reads into contigs. BLAST was used to align contigs to the IMGT TRBV, TRBD and TRBJ reference genes, and CDR3 was defined following IMGT. Any clonotype with a frequency above 0.1% was counted as a highly expanded clone. Repertoire diversity was measured by Shannon entropy, and V-J evenness by the Gini coefficient. A clonotype was considered public if more than one individual shared it. TCRdb reworked the public reads: Q25 trimming with fastp, MiXCR clone assembly, productive beta chains retained. Rows matching on CDR3 protein sequence are summarized as one entry with the most common DNA and genes. V and J calls and clone size were set by TCRdb, not the authors. The sample profile shows approximately 470,000 distinct CDR3 sequences; around 15% of them were found once. Of the sample, 9% to 15% is held by the ten largest clones.

The trim is 2 bases for V and 4 bases for J, with a gap of 8 bases between the germline ends. CDR1 and CDR2 (MNHEY, SVGEGT) derive from the germline V gene. The CDR3 goes from the cysteine to the phenylalanine over 14 residues. Just the 42-base CDR3 DNA is kept, in frame starting at base 1. In its sample, this clonotype was seen many times. The target of this receptor is not known. Base qualities are not provided; no much larger clone lies one nucleotide away. In addition, the sample was reused for a study of T cells in Graves' hyperthyroidism and ophthalmopathy. As described in the second report: Stable Graves' hyperthyroidism was defined as the absence of progression to ophthalmopathy over 18 months of follow-up. Hyperthyroidism patients were newly diagnosed, with disease duration under 2 months, and aged 18 to 65 years. Exclusion was applied to patients with uncontrolled infections, other autoimmune diseases, pregnancy or lactation. Diagnoses were based on clinical symptoms, serum thyroxine and TRAb, thyroid ultrasound and orbital computed tomography. A first-round RT-PCR of the TCR CDR3 used the HTBI primer set with the Qiagen OneStep RT-PCR kit. Blood samples also contained most of the expanded thyroid clonotypes (frequency above 0.001), which suggests that blood repertoires may reflect thyroid immune responses. In cross-validation, a model built on a 13 V-J signature told ophthalmopathy apart from stable hyperthyroidism with just under 90% sensitivity and around 83% specificity, and in testing the same model reached 80%/75%. In validation, the model predicted progression to ophthalmopathy with roughly 66% sensitivity and less than 75% specificity, a median of roughly seven months before onset. To identify TCR V-J signatures that set the groups apart, the researchers used a discovery cohort of 95 to 100 patients, made up of 40 to 45 with Graves' ophthalmopathy and approximately 57 with stable Graves' hyperthyroidism. Whether ophthalmopathy could be predicted prospectively was tested in an independent validation cohort made up of 18 to 20 hyperthyroidism patients plus 17 patients who later progressed to ophthalmopathy. For training and testing, the approximately 97 patients in the discovery cohort were randomly divided in a 7:3 ratio. Thyroid tissue and blood T-cell repertoires from more than 5 Graves' hyperthyroidism patients were also compared in the study. After sampling, hyperthyroidism patients received methimazole starting at 30 mg daily, and ophthalmopathy patients received high-dose intravenous methylprednisolone. A second multiplex PCR round built the libraries, followed by size selection and purification. The libraries were sequenced on an Illumina HiSeq2000 using paired-end 100 bp reads. SOAPnuke was used to process the raw data, removing reads that contained adapters or uncalled bases, had a mean Phred below 15, or lacked an exact match to the constant primer or identifier. COPE v1.2.5 was used to merge the high-quality paired reads, and each unique nucleotide sequence was defined as a clonotype. MiTCR v1.1 was used to align the clonotypes against IMGT TRBV, TRBD and TRBJ reference segments. The analysis was restricted to V-J combinations with a frequency above 0.0001, which together covered 99% to 99.2% of the repertoires. The TCS score was defined as F50 (clonal expansion) divided by E x V (chaos), with BLOSUM62-based TCRdist calculated between CDR3 peptides within each V-J. Welch's t-statistics and random forest reduced several hundred V-J features to 13, which were used in a naive Bayes classifier (R e1071). Sample size was not statistically predetermined, and blinding of investigators to group allocation was not performed. According to the paper, TCR Vbeta CDR3 sequencing was carried out on over 130 peripheral blood samples, which came from over 40 ophthalmopathy, some 73 hyperthyroidism and some 17 progressor patients.

The TCR was taken from a man between 40 and 49 years old with Graves disease. Donor details come from another sample of the same person, matched by shared clones. Source: peripheral blood mononuclear cells (PBMCs), taken at new diagnosis, from a patient treated with antithyroid drugs. This chain is built from TRBV6-2 or TRBV6-3 and TRBJ2-2; the D gene is not confidently resolved. Here the CDR3 is given as CASSYGVGTGELFF. The nucleotide sequence is given as TGTGCCAGCAGTTACGGGGTTGGCACCGGGGAGCTGTTTTTT.